Listed below are T cell receptor beta chains from one sample, sequenced in a study of T cell responses to AZD1222 COVID-19 vaccine. The protocol was immunoSEQ multiplex PCR, while the TCRdb copy is restricted to in-frame clones and leaves out a portion. The listing contains over 140,000 clones. Sequenced material: peripheral blood. The source of these receptors is an adult in good health. The CDR3 runs from the conserved cysteine through the conserved F or W. A D gene is named only where the DNA matches it firmly.

d_gene,v_gene,j_gene,CDR3nt,CDR3aa
TRBD1,TRBV4-1,TRBJ2-1,TGCGCCAGCAGCCGAGAAGCCGGGACAGGGTCCTACAATGAGCAGTTCTTC,CASSREAGTGSYNEQFF
.,TRBV6-5,TRBJ1-5,TGTGCCAGCGGTCGCAGGGTTCTCCAGCCCCAGCATTTT,CASGRRVLQPQHF
.,TRBV9,TRBJ1-2,TGTGCCAGCAGCGCGATGCACAACACCCCGGGGTATGGCTACACCTTC,CASSAMHNTPGYGYTF
.,TRBV7-2,TRBJ2-2,TGTGCCAGCAGCTTAGCTGGCATTCCTCTGCCCGGGGAGCTGTTTTTT,CASSLAGIPLPGELFF
.,TRBV5-1,TRBJ1-4,TGCGCCAGCAGCTTAAACAGGGAGGCGACTAATGAAAAACTGTTTTTT,CASSLNREATNEKLFF
.,TRBV5-1,TRBJ2-3,TGCGCCAGCAGCTTGGGGGACAGCACAGATACGCAGTATTTT,CASSLGDSTDTQYF
TRBD2,TRBV5-1,TRBJ2-3,TGCGCCAGCAGCCCTCCAGCGGGGAGCACAGATACGCAGTATTTT,CASSPPAGSTDTQYF
TRBD2,TRBV19,TRBJ2-1,TGTGCCAGTAGTATGACTAGCGGGGGGTTAGGTTGGGATGAGCAGTTCTTC,CASSMTSGGLGWDEQFF
.,TRBV5-1,TRBJ1-4,TGCGCCAGCAGCTTGGTGGGGGGGCCTAATGAAAAACTGTTTTTT,CASSLVGGPNEKLFF
.,TRBV5-1,TRBJ2-5,TGCGCCAGCAGCTTGGGGGGGGAAGAGACCCAGTACTTC,CASSLGGEETQYF
.,TRBV29-1,TRBJ2-3,TGCAGCGTTGGCACAGGTGGAAAGGATACGCAGTATTTT,CSVGTGGKDTQYF
TRBD1,TRBV18,TRBJ1-1,TGTGCCAGCTCACGGGACAGTGGGAACACTGAAGCTTTCTTT,CASSRDSGNTEAFF
.,TRBV30,TRBJ1-2,TGTGCCTGGAGTCCACAGGGACGGTATGGCTACACCTTC,CAWSPQGRYGYTF
TRBD1,TRBV4-1,TRBJ1-2,TGCGCCAGCAGCCAAGTCCGGGACAGGCCGGCCTATGGCTACACCTTC,CASSQVRDRPAYGYTF
.,TRBV11-3,TRBJ2-2,TGTGCCAGCAGCTCCAAGCACACCGGGGAGCTGTTTTTT,CASSSKHTGELFF
.,TRBV5-1,TRBJ1-2,TGCGCCAGCAGCTCGGGCAGCGGGAACTATGGCTACACCTTC,CASSSGSGNYGYTF
.,TRBV5-1,TRBJ2-2,TGCGCCAGCAGCTTGGCCCCGGGCCAACAGGGCACTCGGTATACCGGGGAGCTGTTTTTT,CASSLAPGQQGTRYTGELFF
TRBD2,TRBV11-2,TRBJ2-1,TGTGCCAGCAGCCGGTTAGGACTAGATAATGAGCAGTTCTTC,CASSRLGLDNEQFF
.,TRBV6-5,TRBJ1-5,TGTGCCAGCAGTCCCCGGACTAATCAGCCCCAGCATTTT,CASSPRTNQPQHF
.,TRBV19,TRBJ1-2,TGTGCCAGTAATGGGGGCTATGGCTACACCTTC,CASNGGYGYTF
.,TRBV6-5,TRBJ1-2,TGTGCCAGCAGTTCCCGGGACCCTGGGCGGCATGGCTACACCTTC,CASSSRDPGRHGYTF
.,TRBV29-1,TRBJ2-5,TGCAGCGTTGAAAGTGGAGGGCAAGAGACCCAGTACTTC,CSVESGGQETQYF
TRBD2,TRBV3-1/TRBV3-2,TRBJ2-5,TGTGCCAGCAGCCAAAGACTAGCGGGGCAGGGAGAGACCCAGTACTTC,CASSQRLAGQGETQYF
.,TRBV6-5,TRBJ1-1,TGTGCCAGCAGAATAGAAGGGGATAGGACTGAAGCTTTCTTT,CASRIEGDRTEAFF
TRBD1,TRBV11-2,TRBJ2-3,TGTGCCAGCAGCTTAGGGACAGGGCGCACAGATACGCAGTATTTT,CASSLGTGRTDTQYF
.,TRBV19,TRBJ2-1,TGTGCCAGTAGTATAGACGGCTCACGATCGTACAATGAGCAGTTCTTC,CASSIDGSRSYNEQFF
.,TRBV9,TRBJ1-5,TGTGCCAGCAGCGTAGGTCGCAGCCATCAGCCCCAGCATTTT,CASSVGRSHQPQHF
.,TRBV15,TRBJ1-1,TGTGCCACCAGCAGAGATAGGAAGGCGGTGATTGAAGCTTTCTTT,CATSRDRKAVIEAFF
.,TRBV2,TRBJ2-1,TGTGCCAGCAGGGGGATGCCAGGACTTGGGGAATACTCGGGTGAGCAGTTCTTC,CASRGMPGLGEYSGEQFF
.,TRBV27,TRBJ1-1,TGTGCCAGCAGTTTATTGGGTACTGAAGCTTTCTTT,CASSLLGTEAFF
TRBD1,TRBV6-5,TRBJ1-2,TGTGCCAGCACCAGGGGGGAGGGCTATGGCTACACCTTC,CASTRGEGYGYTF
.,TRBV6-4,TRBJ1-6,TGTGCCAGCAGTCGGGCGGGAGGGGGTGAATCACCCCTCCACTTT,CASSRAGGGESPLHF
TRBD2,TRBV25-1,TRBJ2-3,TGTGCCAGCAGTGAGAGAGCGAGCGGGGTTACAGATACGCAGTATTTT,CASSERASGVTDTQYF
TRBD1,TRBV30,TRBJ1-4,TGTGCCTGGAGATTTGGGAGACAGGGCCTTGGAGCGGCTAATGAAAAACTGTTTTTT,CAWRFGRQGLGAANEKLFF
TRBD2,TRBV7-9,TRBJ2-3,TGTGCCAGCAGCGAACGGGGGGTCACAGATACGCAGTATTTT,CASSERGVTDTQYF
.,TRBV4-1,TRBJ2-7,TGCGCCAGCAGCCAAGAGTACGGGGGCTTCTACGAGCAGTACTTC,CASSQEYGGFYEQYF
TRBD1,TRBV5-1,TRBJ2-7,TGCGCCAGCAGCAGAGGACAGGGGGAAACCCCCTACGAGCAGTACTTC,CASSRGQGETPYEQYF
.,TRBV7-2,TRBJ2-3,TGTGCCAGCCTATGGGGCAGCGCCGCCGGAGAGGATACGCAGTATTTT,CASLWGSAAGEDTQYF
.,TRBV2,TRBJ2-1,TGTGCCAGCAGCCCGACAGTTTCAAACGATGAGCAGTTCTTC,CASSPTVSNDEQFF
.,TRBV6-5,TRBJ1-1,TGTGCCACTATAGGTATGAACACTGAAGCTTTCTTT,CATIGMNTEAFF
TRBD1,TRBV5-4,TRBJ1-2,TGTGCCAGCAGCTCCAGGACAGGGTCTAATGGCTACACCTTC,CASSSRTGSNGYTF
TRBD1,TRBV2,TRBJ1-6,TGTGCCAGCAGGACAGGGGCCTCCTATAATTCACCCCTCCACTTT,CASRTGASYNSPLHF
.,TRBV5-4,TRBJ2-2,TGTGCCAGCAGCTTCTTCCGGGGGTCGAACACCGGGGAGCTGTTTTTT,CASSFFRGSNTGELFF
.,TRBV29-1,TRBJ1-1,TGCAGCGTTGAGTCCTTAGCTACCTCAGCCAGCACTGAAGCTTTCTTT,CSVESLATSASTEAFF
.,TRBV28,TRBJ1-5,TGTGCCAGCAGCTCCGGGACATATAGCAATCAGCCCCAGCATTTT,CASSSGTYSNQPQHF
TRBD1,TRBV6-2/TRBV6-3,TRBJ1-6,TGTGCCAGCAGCCGACAGGGGAATTCACCCCTCCACTTT,CASSRQGNSPLHF
.,TRBV28,TRBJ1-5,TGTGCCAGCAGTTTAATAGCTTCCTTTAGCAATCAGCCCCAGCATTTT,CASSLIASFSNQPQHF
TRBD1,TRBV7-8,TRBJ2-2,TGTGCCAGCAGCTTGGTAGGGGGCGCCGGGGAGCTGTTTTTT,CASSLVGGAGELFF